The 13 T cell receptor beta chains in this list originate from one sample, sequenced in a study of blood T cell repertoires in COVID-19. Profiling relied on immunoSEQ multiplex PCR, and the TCRdb table lists in-frame clones only, not all of them. The repertoire holds roughly 500,000 clones, with over 75% as singletons. Material: PBMCs or T cells enriched from blood (not recorded which). Source of these receptors: a woman aged 40 to 49 who had recovered from COVID-19.

The chain couples TRBV11-2 to TRBJ2-1; 12 bases are a match to TRBD2. Per germline, CDR1 SGHAT and CDR2 FQNNGV. V was clipped by 0 bases and J by 3 bases; unmatched bases: 6. The CDR3 spans 18 residues. CDR3 amino acids: CASSLDRGLAGLYNEQFF. In DNA, the CDR3 is TGTGCCAGCAGCTTAGATCGAGGACTAGCGGGACTCTACAATGAGCAGTTCTTC.

The rearrangement links TRBV27 to TRBJ2-3; 13 nucleotides line up with TRBD2. V lost 5 bases to trimming and J lost 1 base; unmatched junction nucleotides: 12. The CDR3 has 19 amino acids. The germline gives CDR1 MNHEY, CDR2 SMNVEV (reference sequence). The CDR3 nucleotides read TGTGCCAGCAGTCGACTAGCGGGAGGCCCACGCCTACGCACAGATACGCAGTATTTT. Its protein product is CASSRLAGGPRLRTDTQYF.

The DNA of the CDR3 is TGCGCCAGCAGCACCGGGACTAGCAGGGCTTACCAAGAGACCCAGTACTTC. It codes for CASSTGTSRAYQETQYF. J is TRBJ2-5 and V is TRBV5-1, with TRBD2 identical over 9 bases. CDR1 SGHRS and CDR2 YFSETQ come from the germline V gene. V shed 4 bases, J shed 0 bases, and the junction held 10 bases outside the gene matches. The CDR3 is made up of 17 amino acids.

The table lists this clone with a count of one. The chain recombines TRBV29-1 with TRBJ2-3; D is perhaps TRBD2 (6 bases). V lost 5 bases, J lost 3 bases, and 15 bases lay in between. This CDR3 is built from 14 residues. Germline loops: CDR1 SQVTM, CDR2 ANQGSEA. The DNA of the CDR3 is TGCAGCGTTCAAAAAGGGACTGAAACAGATACGCAGTATTTT. Amino acids: CSVQKGTETDTQYF.

The chain recombines TRBV29-1 with TRBJ1-3; D is unclear. The germline V and J ends were trimmed by 4 bases and 0 bases, with 7 bases remaining between them. This CDR3 spans 13 amino acids. The germline V gene has CDR1 SQVTM and CDR2 ANQGSEA. The chain's CDR3 is CSVGASSGNTIYF. The CDR3 nucleotides are TGCAGCGTTGGCGCGAGCTCTGGAAACACCATATATTTT.

V usage is TRBV5-6 and J usage is TRBJ1-2; no clear D. This CDR3 comprises 13 residues. The germline gives CDR1 SGHDT, CDR2 YYEEEE. V was shortened by 2 bases and J by 7 bases, with 12 bases between the two germline ends. The CDR3 loop is CASSLIGRSGYTF. Here the CDR3 DNA reads TGTGCCAGCAGCTTAATCGGGAGATCTGGCTACACCTTC.

This rearrangement joins TRBV7-8 to TRBJ1-6; 8 bases line up with TRBD1. The CDR3 has 17 residues. J lost 10 bases, V lost 2 bases, and 13 bases had no gene match. Germline-derived CDR1 and CDR2 are SGHVS and FQNEAQ. CDR3 DNA: TGTGCCAGCAGCTTATATGAACAAGAACAGGGGGGATCACCCCTCCACTTT. Its protein is CASSLYEQEQGGSPLHF. The full variable domain, its missing parts supplied by reference TRBV7-8 and TRBJ1-6, is GAGVSQSPRYKVAKRGQDVALRCDPISGHVSLFWYQQALGQGPEFLTYFQNEAQLDKSGLPSDRFFAERPEGSVSTLKIQRTQQEDSAVYLCASSLYEQEQGGSPLHFGNGTRLTVT.

The V and J genes are TRBV27 and TRBJ1-2; a possible D gene is TRBD1 (6 bases). The CDR3 loop spans 17 amino acids. V was cut by 4 bases and J by 4 bases, with 22 bases left in between. Per the germline V gene, CDR1 is MNHEY and CDR2 is SMNVEV (reference sequence). CDR3 in amino acids: CASSSNLEPRGPYGYTF. CDR3 sequence (DNA): TGTGCCAGCAGTTCAAACCTTGAACCCAGGGGACCCTATGGCTACACCTTC.

V is TRBV2 and J is TRBJ2-1; D gene ambiguous. CDR1 SNHLY and CDR2 FYNNEI come from the germline V gene. The V end lost 2 bases, the J end lost 4 bases, and 3 bases lay between the germline ends. The CDR3 consists of 12 residues. CDR3 bases: TGTGCCAGCAGTGAACATTACAATGAGCAGTTCTTC. The encoded protein is CASSEHYNEQFF.

The chain has TRBV3-1 (or the pseudogene TRBV3-2) and TRBJ1-6, with 7 bases identical to TRBD1. The ends lost 5 bases at V and 7 bases at J; junction bases unmatched: 8. CDR1 and CDR2 from the germline V gene are LGHDT and YNNKEL (reference sequence). This CDR3 has 15 amino acids. The CDR3 DNA follows: TGTGCCAGCAGCGCCCCCGGGACAGACAATTCACCCCTCCACTTT. It codes for CASSAPGTDNSPLHF.

The chain carries TRBV5-6 and TRBJ1-5, with 7 bases that match TRBD1. This CDR3 comprises 15 residues. Germline CDR1 is SGHDT and CDR2 is YYEEEE. J gave up 5 bases and V 0 bases, and 5 bases lay outside the gene matches. The CDR3, as DNA: TGTGCCAGCAGCTTGGAAGGGGGCGCGGATCAGCCCCAGCATTTT. The encoded protein is CASSLEGGADQPQHF. The entire variable domain, with the rest obtained from reference TRBV5-6 and TRBJ1-5, is as follows: DAGVTQSPTHLIKTRGQQVTLRCSPKSGHDTVSWYQQALGQGPQFIFQYYEEEERQRGNFPDRFSGHQFPNYSSELNVNALLLGDSALYLCASSLEGGADQPQHFGDGTRLSIL.

V gene TRBV7-2 combines with J gene TRBJ2-1, with 12 bases lining up with TRBD2. Per germline, CDR1 SGHTA and CDR2 FQGNSA. CDR3 length equals 18 residues. Losses at the gene ends were 2 bases for V and 0 bases for J; bases not matched to a gene: 5. The CDR3, as DNA: TGTGCCAGCAGCTTAAAACTAGCGGGAGGAAGCTCCTACAATGAGCAGTTCTTC. This encodes CASSLKLAGGSSYNEQFF.

The chain has TRBV5-1 and TRBJ2-4; 7 bases match TRBD1. This CDR3 spans 16 amino acids. V dropped 4 bases and J dropped 2; count of bases not matched to a gene: 9. Germline CDR1 SGHRS, CDR2 YFSETQ. The CDR3 loop reads CASSNGDRITKNIQYF. DNA of the CDR3: TGCGCCAGCAGCAACGGGGACAGAATTACCAAAAACATTCAGTACTTC.